The sequence of this T cell receptor beta chain was determined in a study of identical twins. General study points: There were fewer insertions in abundant cord blood beta clonotypes, but memory repertoires showed no such pattern.

Using its own MiXCR run on the 5' RACE reads, TCRdb lists one record per CDR3 protein. The table shows hundreds of thousands of distinct CDR3 sequences, with around 10% occurring only once. This clonotype came up a few times. Its antigen is not identified. Germline V lookup: CDR1 LNHNV, CDR2 YYDKDF (reference sequence). Trimming cost V 0 bases and J 10 bases, with 22 bases left between them. The CDR3 is 17 residues long. Sequenced: memory (CD45RO+) T cells sorted from blood. The TCR originated in a woman younger than 30 in good health. The chain carries TRBV15 and TRBJ2-1; D tentatively reads TRBD1 or TRBD2 (5 bases each). The CDR3 region has the DNA TGTGCCACCAGCAGAGATTGGGAGACAGAGGCTTATACGGAGCAGTTCTTC. It codes for CATSRDWETEAYTEQFF. The whole variable domain, remainder taken from reference TRBV15 and TRBJ2-1, is DAMVIQNPRYQVTQFGKPVTLSCSQTLNHNVMYWYQQKSSQAPKLLFHYYDKDFNNEADTPDNFQSRRPNTSFCFLDIRSPGLGDTAMYLCATSRDWETEAYTEQFFGPGTRLTVL.